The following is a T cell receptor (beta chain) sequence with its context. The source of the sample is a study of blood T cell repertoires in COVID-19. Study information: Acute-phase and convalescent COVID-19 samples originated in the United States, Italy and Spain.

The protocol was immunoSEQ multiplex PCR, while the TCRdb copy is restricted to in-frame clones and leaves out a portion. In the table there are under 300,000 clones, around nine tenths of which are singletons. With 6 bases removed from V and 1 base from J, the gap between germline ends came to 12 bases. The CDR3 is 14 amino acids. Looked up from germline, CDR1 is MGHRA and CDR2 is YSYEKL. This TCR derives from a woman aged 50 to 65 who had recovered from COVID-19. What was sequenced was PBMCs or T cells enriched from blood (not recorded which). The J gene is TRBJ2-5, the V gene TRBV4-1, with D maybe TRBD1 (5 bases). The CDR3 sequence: CASRRGLGQETQYF. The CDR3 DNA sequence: TGCGCCAGCAGAAGGGGTCTCGGCCAAGAGACCCAGTACTTC.